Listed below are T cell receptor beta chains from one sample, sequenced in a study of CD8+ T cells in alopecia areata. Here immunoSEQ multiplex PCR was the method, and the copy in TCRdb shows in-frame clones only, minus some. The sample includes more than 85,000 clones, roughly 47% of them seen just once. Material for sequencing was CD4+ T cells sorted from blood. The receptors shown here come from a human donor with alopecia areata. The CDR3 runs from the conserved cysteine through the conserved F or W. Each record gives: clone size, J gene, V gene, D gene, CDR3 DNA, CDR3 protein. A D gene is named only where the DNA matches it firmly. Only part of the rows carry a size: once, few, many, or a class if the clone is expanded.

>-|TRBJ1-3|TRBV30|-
TGTGCCTGGGGTGGGACGGCTGGAAACACCATATATTTT
CAWGGTAGNTIYF
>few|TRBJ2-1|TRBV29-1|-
TGCAGCGTTGGATTAGCGAGGTTAAATGAGCAGTTCTTC
CSVGLARLNEQFF
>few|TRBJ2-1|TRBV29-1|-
TGCAGCGTTGAACGGGGCTTTTCCTACAATGAGCAGTTCTTC
CSVERGFSYNEQFF
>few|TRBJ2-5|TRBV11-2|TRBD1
TGTGCCAGCAGCAAATACAGGGGGCAAGAGACCCAGTACTTC
CASSKYRGQETQYF
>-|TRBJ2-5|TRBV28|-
TGTGCCAGCTCCTTGGAATCAGGGGTTAGAGAGACCCAGTACTTC
CASSLESGVRETQYF
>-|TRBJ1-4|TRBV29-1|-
TGCAGCGTTTCGTCGGGACTTGGTGAAAAACTGTTTTTT
CSVSSGLGEKLFF
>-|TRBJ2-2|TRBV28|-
TGTGCCAGCAGTTTGCAGGGGCGCACCGGGGAGCTGTTTTTT
CASSLQGRTGELFF
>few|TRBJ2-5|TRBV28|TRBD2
TGTGCCAGCAGTCGGACTAGCGGCTTACAAGAGACCCAGTACTTC
CASSRTSGLQETQYF
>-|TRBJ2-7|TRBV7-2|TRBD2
TGTGCCAGCAGCTTTAGCGGGACCCACGAGCAGTACTTC
CASSFSGTHEQYF
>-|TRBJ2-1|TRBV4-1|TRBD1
TGCGCCAGCAGCCAAGGGTTTGGCAGGGGGCATAGTGAGCAGTTCTTC
CASSQGFGRGHSEQFF
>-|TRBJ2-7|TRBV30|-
TGTGCCTGGAGCGCCTCCTCCTACGAGCAGTACTTC
CAWSASSYEQYF